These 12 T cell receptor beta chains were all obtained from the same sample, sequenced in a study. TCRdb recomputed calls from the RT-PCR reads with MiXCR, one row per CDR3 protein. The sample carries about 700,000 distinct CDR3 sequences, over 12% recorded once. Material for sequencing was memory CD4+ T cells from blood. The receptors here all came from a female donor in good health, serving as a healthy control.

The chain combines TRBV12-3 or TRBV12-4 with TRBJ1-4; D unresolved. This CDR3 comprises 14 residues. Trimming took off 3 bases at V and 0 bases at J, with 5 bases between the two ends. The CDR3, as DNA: TGTGCCAGCAGTTTTACTGCAACTAATGAAAAACTGTTTTTT. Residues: CASSFTATNEKLFF.

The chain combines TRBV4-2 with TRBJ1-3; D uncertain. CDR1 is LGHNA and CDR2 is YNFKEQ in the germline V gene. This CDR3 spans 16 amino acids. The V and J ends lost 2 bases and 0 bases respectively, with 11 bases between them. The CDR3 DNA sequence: TGTGCCAGCAGCCAACCTCTCGGGAACTCTGGAAACACCATATATTTT. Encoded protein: CASSQPLGNSGNTIYF.

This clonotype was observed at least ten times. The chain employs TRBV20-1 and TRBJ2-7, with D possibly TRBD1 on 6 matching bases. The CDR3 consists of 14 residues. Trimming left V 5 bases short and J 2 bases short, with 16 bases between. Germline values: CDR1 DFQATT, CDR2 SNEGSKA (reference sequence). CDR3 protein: CSAEGESGAYEQYF. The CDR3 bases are TGCAGTGCTGAGGGGGAGAGTGGGGCCTACGAGCAGTACTTC.

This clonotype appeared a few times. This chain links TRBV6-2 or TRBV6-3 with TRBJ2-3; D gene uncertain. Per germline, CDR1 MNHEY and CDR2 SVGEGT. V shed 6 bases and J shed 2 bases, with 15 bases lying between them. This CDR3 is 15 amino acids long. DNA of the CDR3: TGTGCCAGCAGCCCGAGACACGGATCCACAGATACGCAGTATTTT. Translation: CASSPRHGSTDTQYF.

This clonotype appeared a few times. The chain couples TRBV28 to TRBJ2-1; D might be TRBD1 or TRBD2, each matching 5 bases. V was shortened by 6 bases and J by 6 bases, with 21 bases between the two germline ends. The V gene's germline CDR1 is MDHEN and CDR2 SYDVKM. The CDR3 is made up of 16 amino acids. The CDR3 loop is CASSSLPGPKSNEQFF. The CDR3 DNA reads TGTGCCAGCAGCTCATTACCGGGACCAAAGTCCAATGAGCAGTTCTTC.

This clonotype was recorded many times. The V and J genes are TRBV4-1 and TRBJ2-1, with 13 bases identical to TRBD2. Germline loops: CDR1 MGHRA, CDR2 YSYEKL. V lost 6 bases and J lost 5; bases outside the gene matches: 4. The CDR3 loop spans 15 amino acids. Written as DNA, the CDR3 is TGCGCCAGCAGATCGGGACTAGCGGGGAACAATGAGCAGTTCTTC. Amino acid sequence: CASRSGLAGNNEQFF.

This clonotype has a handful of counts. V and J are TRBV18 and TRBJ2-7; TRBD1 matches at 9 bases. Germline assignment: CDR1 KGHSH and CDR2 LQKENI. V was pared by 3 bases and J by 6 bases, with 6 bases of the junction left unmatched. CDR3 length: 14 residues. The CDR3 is CASSPSRDRAEQYF. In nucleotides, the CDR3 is TGTGCCAGCTCACCGTCCCGGGACAGGGCCGAGCAGTACTTC. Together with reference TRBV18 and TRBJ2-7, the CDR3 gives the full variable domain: NAGVMQNPRHLVRRRGQEARLRCSPMKGHSHVYWYRQLPEEGLKFMVYLQKENIIDESGMPKERFSAEFPKEGPSILRIQQVVRGDSAAYFCASSPSRDRAEQYFGPGTRLTVT.

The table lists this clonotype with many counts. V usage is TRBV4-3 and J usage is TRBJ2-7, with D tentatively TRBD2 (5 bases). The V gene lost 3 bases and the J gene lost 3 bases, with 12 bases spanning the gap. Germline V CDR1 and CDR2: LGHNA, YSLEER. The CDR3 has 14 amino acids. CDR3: CASSQDFTSYEQYF. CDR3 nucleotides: TGCGCCAGCAGCCAGGATTTCACTAGCTACGAGCAGTACTTC.

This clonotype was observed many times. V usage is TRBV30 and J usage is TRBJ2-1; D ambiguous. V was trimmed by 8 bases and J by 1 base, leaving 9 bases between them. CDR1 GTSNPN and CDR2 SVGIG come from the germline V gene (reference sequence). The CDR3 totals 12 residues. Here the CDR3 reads CAGSGSYNEQFF. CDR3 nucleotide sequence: TGTGCCGGGTCGGGTTCCTACAATGAGCAGTTCTTC.

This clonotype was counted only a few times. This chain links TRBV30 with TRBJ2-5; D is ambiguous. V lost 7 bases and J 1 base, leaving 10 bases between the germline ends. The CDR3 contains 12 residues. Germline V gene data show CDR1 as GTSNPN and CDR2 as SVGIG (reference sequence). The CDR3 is CAFFRSQETQYF. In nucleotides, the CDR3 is TGTGCCTTTTTCAGGTCCCAAGAGACCCAGTACTTC.

The CDR3 here is CASSHGSIASYNEQFF. The CDR3 nucleotides are TGTGCCAGCAGCCACGGAAGTATAGCGTCCTACAATGAGCAGTTCTTC. J is TRBJ2-1 and V is TRBV3-1; tentative D call: TRBD2 (5 bases). Looked up from germline, CDR1 is LGHDT and CDR2 is YNNKEL (reference sequence). There are 16 residues in the CDR3. The V end lost 3 bases, the J end lost 1 base, and 13 bases lay between the germline ends.

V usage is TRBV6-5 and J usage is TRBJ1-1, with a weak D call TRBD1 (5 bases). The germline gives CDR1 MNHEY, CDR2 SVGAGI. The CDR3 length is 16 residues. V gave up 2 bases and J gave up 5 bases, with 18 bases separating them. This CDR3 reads CASSYRDPSFRTEAFF. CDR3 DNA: TGTGCCAGCAGTTACAGGGACCCGAGTTTTAGGACTGAAGCTTTCTTT.